These 21 T cell receptor beta chains originate from one sample sequenced in a study of cytotoxic CD8 clonotypes in ibrutinib-treated CLL. Produced via immunoSEQ multiplex PCR; TCRdb's table is partial and in-frame only. The data contain over 130,000 clones, 80% of them singletons. The sequenced sample was PBMCs, obtained after 36 months of ibrutinib treatment. These TCRs come from a human donor with chronic lymphocytic leukemia.

The chain couples TRBV4-2 to TRBJ2-6, with D maybe TRBD1 (6 bases). The CDR3 is made up of 15 amino acids. Germline CDR1 reads LGHNA; CDR2 reads YNFKEQ. The V end was cut by 5 bases, the J end by 4 bases, with 12 bases between. CDR3 protein: CASSAQGSGANVLTF. The CDR3 DNA is TGTGCCAGCAGCGCACAGGGTTCCGGGGCCAACGTCCTGACTTTC.

The chain has TRBV7-9 and TRBJ1-1, with 8 bases lining up with TRBD1. The V segment lost 1 base and the J segment 1 base; nucleotides outside the gene matches: 2. Per the germline V gene, CDR1 is SEHNR and CDR2 is FQNEAQ (reference sequence). CDR3 length: 15 amino acids. The DNA of the CDR3 is TGTGCCAGCAGCTTAGAAACAGGGGGGAACACTGAAGCTTTCTTT. The encoded protein is CASSLETGGNTEAFF.

In its sample, this clone was seen once. The CDR3 loop reads CASSQEGPGRAFF. The CDR3, as DNA: TGCGCCAGCAGCCAAGAAGGACCCGGTAGGGCTTTCTTT. The chain couples TRBV4-1 to TRBJ1-1; D is ambiguous. CDR3 length equals 13 residues. Per the germline V gene, CDR1 is MGHRA and CDR2 is YSYEKL. V lost 0 bases to trimming and J lost 11 bases, with 13 bases between them.

The chain employs TRBV5-1 and TRBJ2-7; D gene uncertain. Trimming cost V 4 bases and J 3 bases, with 8 bases left between them. The CDR3 is 12 residues long. Germline values: CDR1 SGHRS, CDR2 YFSETQ. CDR3 sequence reads: CASSPDRYEQYF. CDR3 DNA: TGCGCCAGCAGCCCGGACCGCTACGAGCAGTACTTC.

The count of this clone is one. J is TRBJ2-7 and V is TRBV5-6; D perhaps matches TRBD2 (5 bases). Trimming pared 3 bases from V and 1 base from J, leaving 11 bases between. Germline CDR1 and CDR2: SGHDT and YYEEEE. CDR3 length: 14 residues. The CDR3 protein is CASSSRALSYEQYF. The CDR3 coding sequence is TGTGCCAGCAGCTCGAGGGCTTTGTCCTACGAGCAGTACTTC.

V is TRBV6-5 and J is TRBJ1-1, with a tentative D call TRBD1 (5 bases). The CDR3 sequence is 15 residues long. The germline gives CDR1 MNHEY, CDR2 SVGAGI. Trimming removed 0 bases from V and 5 bases from J, with 13 bases in between. This chain's CDR3 is CASSYSEGPATEAFF. The DNA for the CDR3 is TGTGCCAGCAGTTACTCTGAGGGGCCAGCAACTGAAGCTTTCTTT.

J is TRBJ2-7 and V is TRBV19; 8 bases line up with TRBD1. The CDR3 sequence is 13 residues long. Germline CDR1 and CDR2: LNHDA and SQIVND (reference sequence). Trimming took 10 bases from V and 6 from J; bases not matched to a gene: 11. Here the CDR3 reads CATQLQGGGEQYF. DNA of the CDR3: TGTGCCACCCAGCTACAGGGGGGCGGCGAGCAGTACTTC.

This clone was detected only once. J is TRBJ1-1 and V is TRBV10-1; D is undetermined. V lost 2 bases, J lost 5 bases, and 6 bases lay in between. This CDR3 contains 12 residues. Germline values: CDR1 WNHNN, CDR2 SYGVQD (reference sequence). The CDR3 DNA follows: TGCGCCAGCAGTGAGAAAGGGACTGAAGCTTTCTTT. It is translated as CASSEKGTEAFF.

V usage is TRBV6-1 and J usage is TRBJ1-1, with D perhaps matching TRBD1 (6 bases). Germline-derived CDR1 and CDR2 are MNHNS and SASEGT. With 7 bases removed from V and 0 bases from J, the gap between germline ends came to 12 bases. The CDR3 is 14 amino acids. The CDR3 spells CASNAGALNTEAFF. The CDR3 DNA follows: TGTGCCAGCAACGCAGGGGCGCTGAACACTGAAGCTTTCTTT.

The chain employs TRBV25-1 and TRBJ2-5; D is uncertain. The CDR3 length is 15 residues. The V end lost 7 bases, the J end lost 5 bases, and 20 bases lay between the germline ends. Germline lookup yields CDR1 MGHDK and CDR2 SYGVNS. CDR3 residues: CASNVKGGIRETQYF. The CDR3 bases are TGTGCCAGCAATGTTAAGGGTGGGATCCGGGAGACCCAGTACTTC.

The chain links TRBV5-1 to TRBJ1-2; 8 nucleotides line up with TRBD1. Germline trimming cut 5 bases from V and 3 bases from J; bases unmatched to any gene: 3. The CDR3 consists of 13 residues. The germline CDR1 and CDR2 sequences are SGHRS and YFSETQ. DNA for the CDR3: TGCGCCAGCAGACCGACAGGGGACTATGGCTACACCTTC. This codes for CASRPTGDYGYTF.

The J gene is TRBJ2-1, the V gene TRBV5-1; D remains unclear. Trimming took 0 bases from V and 4 from J, leaving 5 bases between them. Germline values: CDR1 SGHRS, CDR2 YFSETQ. The CDR3 has 13 amino acids. The CDR3 here is CASSLADYNEQFF. CDR3 DNA sequence: TGCGCCAGCAGCTTGGCGGATTACAATGAGCAGTTCTTC.

This rearrangement joins TRBV9 to TRBJ2-5; D is tentatively TRBD1 or TRBD2 (5 bases each). The V gene's germline CDR1 is SGDLS and CDR2 YYNGEE. V dropped 3 bases and J dropped 5 bases, with 14 bases sitting between them. This CDR3 has 14 residues. CDR3 sequence (DNA): TGTGCCAGCAGCGCCTGGGACGGCCGGGAGACCCAGTACTTC. Its translation: CASSAWDGRETQYF.

V usage is TRBV5-1 and J usage is TRBJ1-1; 7 bases are a match to TRBD1. CDR1 SGHRS and CDR2 YFSETQ come from the germline V gene. Germline trimming cut 0 bases from V and 10 bases from J; bases unmatched to any gene: 6. The CDR3 runs to 13 residues. The CDR3 here is CASSLVGGAGAFF. The CDR3 bases are TGCGCCAGCAGCTTGGTAGGGGGCGCAGGAGCTTTCTTT.

CDR3 nucleotide sequence: TGCGCCAGCAGCTTGGGCTCCTCTGGGGCCAACGTCCTGACTTTC. It codes for CASSLGSSGANVLTF. V and J are TRBV5-1 and TRBJ2-6; unclear D gene. V lost 0 bases and J lost 0, with 4 bases in between. The CDR3 sequence is 15 residues long. Germline values: CDR1 SGHRS, CDR2 YFSETQ.

This clone has just one count. The chain couples TRBV30 to TRBJ1-5; the D is unclear. V lost 2 bases and J lost 4, with 9 bases in between. CDR1 is GTSNPN, CDR2 SVGIG, per germline (reference sequence). There are 13 residues in the CDR3. The CDR3 coding sequence is TGTGCCTGGAGTTGGTACCTAAATCAGCCCCAGCATTTT. It codes for CAWSWYLNQPQHF.

The chain carries TRBV7-9 and TRBJ2-1; D is undetermined. The CDR3 has 14 amino acids. The V gene lost 5 bases and the J gene lost 7 bases, with 15 bases spanning the gap. The germline gives CDR1 SEHNR, CDR2 FQNEAQ (reference sequence). The CDR3 region has the DNA TGTGCCAGCAGCCGGGCCCTGGAGAGTAATGAGCAGTTCTTC. It codes for CASSRALESNEQFF.

V is TRBV14 and J is TRBJ2-1, with 15 bases aligning to TRBD2. CDR3 length: 16 amino acids. In germline, CDR1 is SGHDN, CDR2 FVKESK. The J segment lost 7 bases and the V segment lost 4 bases, leaving 5 bases of the junction unmatched. As DNA, the CDR3 is TGTGCCAGCAGCCGATCCGGGACTAGCGGGAGGAATGAGCAGTTCTTC. It encodes CASSRSGTSGRNEQFF. The full variable domain, with the rest looked up from reference TRBV14 and TRBJ2-1, is EAGVTQFPSHSVIEKGQTVTLRCDPISGHDNLYWYRRVMGKEIKFLLHFVKESKQDESGMPNNRFLAERTGGTYSTLKVQPAELEDSGVYFCASSRSGTSGRNEQFFGPGTRLTVL.

The V gene is TRBV25-1, the J gene TRBJ2-2; unclear D gene. The germline V and J ends were trimmed by 6 bases and 7 bases, with 15 bases remaining between them. There are 14 residues in the CDR3. Per the germline V gene, CDR1 is MGHDK and CDR2 is SYGVNS. This CDR3 is CASRPYELNGELFF. The CDR3 coding sequence is TGTGCCAGCAGACCCTATGAGTTGAACGGGGAGCTGTTTTTT. The full variable domain, rest sourced from reference TRBV25-1 and TRBJ2-2, is EADIYQTPRYLVIGTGKKITLECSQTMGHDKMYWYQQDPGMELHLIHYSYGVNSTEKGDLSSESTVSRIRTEHFPLTLESARPSHTSQYLCASRPYELNGELFFGEGSRLTVL.

V usage is TRBV2 and J usage is TRBJ1-2; no firm D call. This CDR3 comprises 13 residues. Germline V gene data show CDR1 as SNHLY and CDR2 as FYNNEI. Trimming stripped 6 bases from V and 2 bases from J, with 10 bases between. The CDR3 sequence: CASSLIENYGYTF. In nucleotides, the CDR3 is TGTGCCAGCAGCCTTATCGAGAACTATGGCTACACCTTC.

The rearrangement uses TRBV19 and TRBJ1-2; a weak D match, TRBD1 (6 bases). The CDR3 length is 15 residues. Germline V gene lookup returns CDR1 LNHDA and CDR2 SQIVND (reference sequence). Trimming stripped 5 bases from V and 2 bases from J, with 15 bases between. The CDR3 DNA sequence: TGTGCCAGTAGTTCACAGGGTTTGGGCAACTATGGCTACACCTTC. It specifies CASSSQGLGNYGYTF.